These 5 T cell receptor beta chains were all obtained from the same sample, sequenced in a study of blood T cell repertoires in COVID-19. Clones were read by immunoSEQ multiplex PCR, and TCRdb kept only the in-frame ones, dropping some. Of about 70,000 clones listed, approximately 85% were seen once; the top ten hold roughly 5.6%. The sequencing input was peripheral blood. These receptors were collected from a man aged 80 or over with acute or convalescent COVID-19.

The rearrangement links TRBV25-1 to TRBJ1-2; TRBD1 matches at 7 bases. CDR1 and CDR2 (germline): MGHDK, SYGVNS. The V segment lost 2 bases and the J segment 4 bases; nucleotides outside the gene matches: 13. This CDR3 region has 17 residues. In DNA, the CDR3 is TGTGCCAGCAGTGAAAGGTTCAGGCAGGGGGGTACCTATGGCTACACCTTC. Amino acid sequence: CASSERFRQGGTYGYTF.

This chain joins TRBV7-9 and TRBJ2-2; D perhaps matches TRBD1 (6 bases). CDR3 length: 15 residues. The V gene lost 5 bases and the J gene lost 3 bases, with 13 bases spanning the gap. Germline CDR1 reads SEHNR; CDR2 reads FQNEAQ (reference sequence). CDR3 loop: CASSITTGYTGELFF. The CDR3 DNA is TGTGCCAGCAGCATAACTACAGGGTACACCGGGGAGCTGTTTTTT.

The J gene is TRBJ2-3, the V gene TRBV7-2; a possible D gene is TRBD2 (6 bases). Germline CDR1 reads SGHTA; CDR2 reads FQGNSA. Deletions cut 2 bases from V and 2 bases from J, with 20 bases between. CDR3 size: 18 residues. CDR3 nucleotide sequence: TGTGCCAGCAGCTTATGGGGGTTTCGGGAGCCTCCCACAGATACGCAGTATTTT. Translating gives CASSLWGFREPPTDTQYF.

This chain links TRBV25-1 with TRBJ1-4, with a possible D match to TRBD1 (5 bases). V was cut by 4 bases and J by 3 bases, with 12 bases left in between. The CDR3 is 15 residues long. From germline, CDR1 is MGHDK and CDR2 SYGVNS. The CDR3 reads CASSVRTTANEKLFF. The DNA of the CDR3 is TGTGCCAGCAGTGTCCGGACAACTGCTAATGAAAAACTGTTTTTT.

The chain is built from TRBV5-1 and TRBJ1-6; D gene ambiguous. This CDR3 contains 14 residues. The V gene's germline CDR1 is SGHRS and CDR2 YFSETQ. V lost 0 bases and J lost 6, with 7 bases in between. CDR3 amino acids: CASSLDPSNSPLHF. CDR3 bases: TGCGCCAGCAGCTTGGACCCGAGTAATTCACCCCTCCACTTT.